This T cell receptor beta chain was sequenced for a study of T cells in Graves' hyperthyroidism and ophthalmopathy. Findings and limits, study-wide: Blood also carried most thyroid clonotypes expanded above 0.001.

About this clonotype itself: Its antigen remains unidentified.

The hyperthyroidism was newly diagnosed and had lasted under 2 months; the patients were aged 18 to 65. Diagnosing involved the use of clinical symptoms, serum thyroxine and TRAb, thyroid ultrasound and orbital computed tomography. Each 10 ml fresh peripheral blood draw supplied the PBMCs. This CDR3 contains 14 residues. J lost 5 bases, V lost 4 bases, and 7 bases had no gene match. The germline CDR1 and CDR2 sequences are SGHNT and YYREEE (reference sequence). Amplified regions were TCR beta CDR3 sequences from RNA transcripts. The TCR CDR3 first-round RT-PCR relied on the HTBI primer set. TCRdb re-called the multiplex PCR reads through MiXCR, storing one row per CDR3 protein. The sample lists about 290,000 distinct CDR3 sequences, roughly 14% occurring once.

The chain recombines TRBV5-4 with TRBJ2-7, with 9 bases aligning to TRBD1. The specimen was blood. The sequence was collected from a young woman with Graves' hyperthyroidism that later progressed to Graves' ophthalmopathy. The CDR3 coding sequence is TGTGCCAGCAGCATTGGACAGGGGACCAACGAGCAGTACTTC. Protein: CASSIGQGTNEQYF.